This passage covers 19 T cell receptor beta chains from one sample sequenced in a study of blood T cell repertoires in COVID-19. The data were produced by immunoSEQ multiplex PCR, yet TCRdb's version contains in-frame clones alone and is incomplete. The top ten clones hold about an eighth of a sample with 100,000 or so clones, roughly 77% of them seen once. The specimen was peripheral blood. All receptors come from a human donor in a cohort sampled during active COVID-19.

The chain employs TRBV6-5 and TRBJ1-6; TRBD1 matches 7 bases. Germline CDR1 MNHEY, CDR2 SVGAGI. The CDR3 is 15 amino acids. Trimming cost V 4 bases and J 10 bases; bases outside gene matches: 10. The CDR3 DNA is TGTGCCAGCAGTTTTGACAGGGAATGGAAATCACCCCTCCACTTT. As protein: CASSFDREWKSPLHF.

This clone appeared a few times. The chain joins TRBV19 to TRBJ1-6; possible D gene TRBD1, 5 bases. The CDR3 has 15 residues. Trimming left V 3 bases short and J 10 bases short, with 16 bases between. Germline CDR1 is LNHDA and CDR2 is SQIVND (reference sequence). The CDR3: CASSMWQGKKSPLHF. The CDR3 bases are TGTGCCAGTAGTATGTGGCAGGGTAAAAAGTCACCCCTCCACTTT.

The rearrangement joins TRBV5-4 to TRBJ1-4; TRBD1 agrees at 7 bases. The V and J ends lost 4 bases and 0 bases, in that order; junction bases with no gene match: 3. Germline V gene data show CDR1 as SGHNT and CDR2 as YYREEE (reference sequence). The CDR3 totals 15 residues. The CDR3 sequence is CASSPGGTTNEKLFF. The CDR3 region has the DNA TGTGCCAGCAGCCCAGGGGGGACAACTAATGAAAAACTGTTTTTT.

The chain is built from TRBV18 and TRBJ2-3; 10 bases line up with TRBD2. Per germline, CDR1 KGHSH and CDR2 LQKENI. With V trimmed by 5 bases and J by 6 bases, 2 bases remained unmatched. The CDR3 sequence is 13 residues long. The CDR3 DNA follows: TGTGCCAGCTCAACACTAGCGGGGGATACGCAGTATTTT. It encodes CASSTLAGDTQYF.

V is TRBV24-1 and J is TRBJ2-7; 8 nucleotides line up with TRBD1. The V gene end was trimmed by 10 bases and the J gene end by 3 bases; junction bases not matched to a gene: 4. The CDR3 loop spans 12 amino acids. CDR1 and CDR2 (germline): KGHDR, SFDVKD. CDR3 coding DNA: TGTGCCACAAATGACAGGGGCTACGAGCAGTACTTC. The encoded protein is CATNDRGYEQYF.

The CDR3, as DNA: TGTGCCAGCAGCCCACCGGGACAGCCGGGCCTCGCTTTCTTT. It translates to CASSPPGQPGLAFF. The rearrangement joins TRBV7-3 to TRBJ1-1; 7 positions agree with TRBD1. The CDR3 length is 14 residues. In germline, CDR1 is SGHTA, CDR2 FQGTGA. The V segment lost 5 bases and the J segment 11 bases; nucleotides outside the gene matches: 14.

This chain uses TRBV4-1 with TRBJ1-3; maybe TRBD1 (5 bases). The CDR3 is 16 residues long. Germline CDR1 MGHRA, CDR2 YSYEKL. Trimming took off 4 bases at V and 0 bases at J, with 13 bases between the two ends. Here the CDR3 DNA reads TGCGCCAGCAGCCGCATGGGGGGGGGCTCTGGAAACACCATATATTTT. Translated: CASSRMGGGSGNTIYF.

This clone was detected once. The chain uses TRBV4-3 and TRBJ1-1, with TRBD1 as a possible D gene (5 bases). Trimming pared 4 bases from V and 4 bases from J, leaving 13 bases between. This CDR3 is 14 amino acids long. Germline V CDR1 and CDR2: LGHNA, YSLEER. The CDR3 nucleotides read TGCGCCAGCAGCCGTGGCCGCGGGGCCACTGAAGCTTTCTTT. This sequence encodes CASSRGRGATEAFF.

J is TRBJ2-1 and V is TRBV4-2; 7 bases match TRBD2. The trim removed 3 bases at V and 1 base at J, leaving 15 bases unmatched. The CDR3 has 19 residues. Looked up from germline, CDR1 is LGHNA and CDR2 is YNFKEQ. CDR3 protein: CASSQDWGIRTRSYNEQFF. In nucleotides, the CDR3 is TGTGCCAGCAGCCAGGATTGGGGGATAAGGACTAGGTCCTACAATGAGCAGTTCTTC.

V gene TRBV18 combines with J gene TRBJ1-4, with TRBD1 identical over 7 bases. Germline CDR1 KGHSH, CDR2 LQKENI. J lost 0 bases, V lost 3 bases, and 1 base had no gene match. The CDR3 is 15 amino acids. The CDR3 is CASSPQGATNEKLFF. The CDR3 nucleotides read TGTGCCAGCTCACCGCAGGGGGCAACTAATGAAAAACTGTTTTTT.

The CDR3 DNA sequence: TGTGCCAGCAGCCTCTGGACGACAGTCTACAATGAGCAGTTCTTC. Encoded protein: CASSLWTTVYNEQFF. The rearrangement links TRBV7-2 to TRBJ2-1, with D possibly matching TRBD1 (5 bases). Germline CDR1 reads SGHTA; CDR2 reads FQGNSA. Trimming removed 5 bases at V and 3 bases at J, with 14 bases between. This CDR3 has 15 residues.

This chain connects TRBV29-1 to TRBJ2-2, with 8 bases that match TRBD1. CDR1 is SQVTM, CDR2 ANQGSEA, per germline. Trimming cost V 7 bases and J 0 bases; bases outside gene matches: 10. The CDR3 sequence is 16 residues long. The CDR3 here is CSAGQGIIANTGELFF. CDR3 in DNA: TGCAGCGCAGGACAGGGTATCATCGCGAACACCGGGGAGCTGTTTTTT.

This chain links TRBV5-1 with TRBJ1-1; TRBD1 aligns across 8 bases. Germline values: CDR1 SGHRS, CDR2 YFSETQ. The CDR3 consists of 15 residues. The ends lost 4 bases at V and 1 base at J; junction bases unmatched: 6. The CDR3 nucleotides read TGCGCCAGCAGCGCATACAGGGGGTCGAACACTGAAGCTTTCTTT. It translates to CASSAYRGSNTEAFF.

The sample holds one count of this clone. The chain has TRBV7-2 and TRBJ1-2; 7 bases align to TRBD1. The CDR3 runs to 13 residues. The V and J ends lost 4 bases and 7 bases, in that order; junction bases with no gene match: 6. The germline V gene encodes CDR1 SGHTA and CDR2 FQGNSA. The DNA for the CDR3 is TGTGCCAGCAGCTCGGACAGGAGCTTTGGCTACACCTTC. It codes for CASSSDRSFGYTF.

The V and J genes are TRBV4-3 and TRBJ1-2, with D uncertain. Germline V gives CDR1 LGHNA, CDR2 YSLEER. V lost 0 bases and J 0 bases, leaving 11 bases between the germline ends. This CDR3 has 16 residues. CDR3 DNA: TGCGCCAGCAGCCAAGAAGCCCGCTCCTCTAACTATGGCTACACCTTC. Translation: CASSQEARSSNYGYTF.

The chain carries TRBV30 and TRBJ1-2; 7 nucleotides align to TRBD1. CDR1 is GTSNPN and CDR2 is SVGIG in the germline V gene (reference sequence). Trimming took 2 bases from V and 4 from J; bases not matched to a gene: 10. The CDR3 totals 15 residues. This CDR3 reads CAWSSGGLVVYGYTF. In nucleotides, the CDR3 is TGTGCCTGGAGTTCAGGGGGGCTGGTCGTCTATGGCTACACCTTC. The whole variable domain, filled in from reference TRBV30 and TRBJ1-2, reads SQTIHQWPATLVQPVGSPLSLECTVEGTSNPNLYWYRQAAGRGLQLLFYSVGIGQISSEVPQNLSASRPQDRQFILSSKKLLLSDSGFYLCAWSSGGLVVYGYTFGSGTRLTVV.

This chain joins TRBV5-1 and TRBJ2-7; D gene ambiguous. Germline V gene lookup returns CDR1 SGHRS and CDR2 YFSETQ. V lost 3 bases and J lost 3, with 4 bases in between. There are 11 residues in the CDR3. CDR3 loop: CASSSYYEQYF. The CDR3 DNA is TGCGCCAGCAGCTCTTACTACGAGCAGTACTTC. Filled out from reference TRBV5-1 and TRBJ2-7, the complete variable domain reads KAGVTQTPRYLIKTRGQQVTLSCSPISGHRSVSWYQQTPGQGLQFLFEYFSETQRNKGNFPGRFSGRQFSNSRSEMNVSTLELGDSALYLCASSSYYEQYFGPGTRLTVT.

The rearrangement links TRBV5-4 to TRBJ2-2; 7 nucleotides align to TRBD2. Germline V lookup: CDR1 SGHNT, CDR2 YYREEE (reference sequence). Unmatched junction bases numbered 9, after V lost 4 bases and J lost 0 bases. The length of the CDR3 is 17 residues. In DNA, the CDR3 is TGTGCCAGCAGCCCGACCGGACTAGGATCGAACACCGGGGAGCTGTTTTTT. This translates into CASSPTGLGSNTGELFF.

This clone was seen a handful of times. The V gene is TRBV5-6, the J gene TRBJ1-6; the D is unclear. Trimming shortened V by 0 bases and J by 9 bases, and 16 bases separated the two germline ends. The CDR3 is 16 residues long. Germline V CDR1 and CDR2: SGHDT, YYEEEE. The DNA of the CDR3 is TGTGCCAGCAGCTTGGGGGCCCAGAGCCTTGGTTCACCCCTCCACTTT. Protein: CASSLGAQSLGSPLHF. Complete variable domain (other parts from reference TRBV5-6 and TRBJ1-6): DAGVTQSPTHLIKTRGQQVTLRCSPKSGHDTVSWYQQALGQGPQFIFQYYEEEERQRGNFPDRFSGHQFPNYSSELNVNALLLGDSALYLCASSLGAQSLGSPLHFGNGTRLTVT.